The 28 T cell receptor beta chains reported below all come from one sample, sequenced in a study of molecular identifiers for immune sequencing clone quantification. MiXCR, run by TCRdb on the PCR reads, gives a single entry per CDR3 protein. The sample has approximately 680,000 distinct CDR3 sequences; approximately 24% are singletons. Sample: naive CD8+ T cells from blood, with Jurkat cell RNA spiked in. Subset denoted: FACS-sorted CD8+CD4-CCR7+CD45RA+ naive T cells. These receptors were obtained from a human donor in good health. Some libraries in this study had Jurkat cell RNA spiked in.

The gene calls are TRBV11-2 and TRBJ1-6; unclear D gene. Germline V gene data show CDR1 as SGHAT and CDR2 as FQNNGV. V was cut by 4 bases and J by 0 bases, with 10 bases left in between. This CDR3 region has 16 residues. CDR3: CASSSATSSYNSPLHF. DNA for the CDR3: TGTGCCAGCAGCTCTGCAACGAGCTCCTATAATTCACCCCTCCACTTT.

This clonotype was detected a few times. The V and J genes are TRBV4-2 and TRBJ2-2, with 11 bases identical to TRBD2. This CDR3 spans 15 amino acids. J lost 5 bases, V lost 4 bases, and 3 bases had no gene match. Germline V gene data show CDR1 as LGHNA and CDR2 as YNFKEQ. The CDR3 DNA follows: TGTGCCAGCAGCCGACTAGCGGGATATACCGGGGAGCTGTTTTTT. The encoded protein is CASSRLAGYTGELFF.

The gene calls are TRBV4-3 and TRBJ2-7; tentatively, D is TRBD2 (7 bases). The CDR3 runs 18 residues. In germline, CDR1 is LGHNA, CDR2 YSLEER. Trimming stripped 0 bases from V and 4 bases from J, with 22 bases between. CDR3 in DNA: TGCGCCAGCAGCCAAGATTGGGGGGGCGGGAGAGCAAGGTACGAGCAGTACTTC. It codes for CASSQDWGGGRARYEQYF.

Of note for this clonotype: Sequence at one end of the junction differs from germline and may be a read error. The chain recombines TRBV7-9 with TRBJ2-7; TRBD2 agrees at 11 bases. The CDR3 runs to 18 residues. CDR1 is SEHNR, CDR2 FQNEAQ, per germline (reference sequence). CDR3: CASTSSGGIGLAGYEQCF. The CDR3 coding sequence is TGTGCCAGCACCTCTTCGGGGGGGATTGGACTAGCGGGCTACGAGCAGTGCTTC.

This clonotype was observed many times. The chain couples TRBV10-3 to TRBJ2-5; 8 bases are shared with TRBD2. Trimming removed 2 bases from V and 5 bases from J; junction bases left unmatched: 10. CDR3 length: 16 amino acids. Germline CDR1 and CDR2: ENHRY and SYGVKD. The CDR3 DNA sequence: TGTGCCATCAGTGAGCCGGGAGCGGGAGCTCTGGAGACCCAGTACTTC. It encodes CAISEPGAGALETQYF.

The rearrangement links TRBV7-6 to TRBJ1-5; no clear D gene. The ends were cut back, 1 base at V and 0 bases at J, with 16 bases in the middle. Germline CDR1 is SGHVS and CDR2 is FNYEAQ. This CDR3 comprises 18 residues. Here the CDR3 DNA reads TGTGCCAGCAGCTTAGACATCCCAAAAGGGCATAGCAATCAGCCCCAGCATTTT. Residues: CASSLDIPKGHSNQPQHF.

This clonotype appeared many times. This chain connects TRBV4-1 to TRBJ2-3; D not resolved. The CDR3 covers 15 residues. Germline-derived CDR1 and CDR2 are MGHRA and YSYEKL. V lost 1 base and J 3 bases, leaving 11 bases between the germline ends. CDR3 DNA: TGCGCCAGCAGCCAAGGTGGAGTTTTTACAGATACGCAGTATTTT. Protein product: CASSQGGVFTDTQYF.

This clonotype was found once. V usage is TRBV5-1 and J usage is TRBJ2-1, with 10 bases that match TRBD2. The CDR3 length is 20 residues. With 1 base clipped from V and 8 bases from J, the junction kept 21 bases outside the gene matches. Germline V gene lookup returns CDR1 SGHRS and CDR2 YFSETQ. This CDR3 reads CASSLNIIRSGRAGPHEQFF. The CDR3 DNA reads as TGCGCCAGCAGCTTGAACATTATTAGGAGCGGGAGGGCCGGACCCCATGAGCAGTTCTTC.

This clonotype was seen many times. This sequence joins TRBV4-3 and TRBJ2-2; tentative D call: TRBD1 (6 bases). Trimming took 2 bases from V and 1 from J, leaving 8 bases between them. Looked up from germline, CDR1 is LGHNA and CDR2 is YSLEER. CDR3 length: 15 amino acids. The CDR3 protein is CASSQTGQNTGELFF. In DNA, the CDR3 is TGCGCCAGCAGCCAAACGGGACAGAACACCGGGGAGCTGTTTTTT.

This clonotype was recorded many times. For the CDR3, the DNA is TGTGCCACCAGTGATTTGACTAGCCCAGATACGCAGTATTTT. Protein sequence: CATSDLTSPDTQYF. The V gene is TRBV24-1, the J gene TRBJ2-3, with D perhaps TRBD2 (6 bases). The CDR3 totals 14 residues. V was pared by 0 bases and J by 4 bases, with 7 bases between. Germline CDR1 and CDR2: KGHDR and SFDVKD.

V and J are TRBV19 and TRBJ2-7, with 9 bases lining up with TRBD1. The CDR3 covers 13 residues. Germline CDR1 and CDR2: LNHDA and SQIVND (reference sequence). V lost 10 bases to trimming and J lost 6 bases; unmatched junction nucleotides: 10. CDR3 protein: CATAWTGDGEQYF. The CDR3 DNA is TGTGCCACCGCCTGGACAGGGGACGGCGAGCAGTACTTC.

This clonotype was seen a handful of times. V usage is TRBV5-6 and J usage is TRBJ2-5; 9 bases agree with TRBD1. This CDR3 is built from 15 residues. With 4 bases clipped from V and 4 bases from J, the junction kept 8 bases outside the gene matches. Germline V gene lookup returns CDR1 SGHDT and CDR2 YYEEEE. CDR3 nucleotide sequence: TGTGCCAGCAGCCCTGGGACAGGGTATGGAGAGACCCAGTACTTC. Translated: CASSPGTGYGETQYF.

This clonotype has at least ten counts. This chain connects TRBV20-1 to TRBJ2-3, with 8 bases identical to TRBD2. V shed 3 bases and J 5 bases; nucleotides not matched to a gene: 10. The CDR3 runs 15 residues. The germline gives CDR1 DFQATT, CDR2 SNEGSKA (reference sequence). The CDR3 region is CSASREGHLQDTQYF. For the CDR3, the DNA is TGCAGTGCTAGTCGGGAGGGCCATTTACAAGATACGCAGTATTTT.

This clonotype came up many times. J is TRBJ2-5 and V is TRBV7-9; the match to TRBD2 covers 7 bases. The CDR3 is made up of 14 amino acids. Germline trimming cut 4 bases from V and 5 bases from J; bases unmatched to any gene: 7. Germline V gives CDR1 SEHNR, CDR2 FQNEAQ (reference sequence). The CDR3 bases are TGTGCCAGCAGCTCTACTAGCGCGGTGGAGACCCAGTACTTC. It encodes CASSSTSAVETQYF.

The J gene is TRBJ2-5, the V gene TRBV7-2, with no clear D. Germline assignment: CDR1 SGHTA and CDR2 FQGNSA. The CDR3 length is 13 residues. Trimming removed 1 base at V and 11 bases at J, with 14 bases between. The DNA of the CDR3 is TGTGCCAGCAGCTTAGGCTCGTCCGCATCACAGTACTTC. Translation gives CASSLGSSASQYF.

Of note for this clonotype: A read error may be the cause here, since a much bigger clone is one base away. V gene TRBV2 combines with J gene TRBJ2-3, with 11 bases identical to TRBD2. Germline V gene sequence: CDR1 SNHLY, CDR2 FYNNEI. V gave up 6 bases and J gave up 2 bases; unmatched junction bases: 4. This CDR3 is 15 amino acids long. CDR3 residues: CASSGTSGDTDTQYF. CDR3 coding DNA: TGTGCCAGCAGCGGGACTAGCGGCGACACAGATACGCAGTATTTT.

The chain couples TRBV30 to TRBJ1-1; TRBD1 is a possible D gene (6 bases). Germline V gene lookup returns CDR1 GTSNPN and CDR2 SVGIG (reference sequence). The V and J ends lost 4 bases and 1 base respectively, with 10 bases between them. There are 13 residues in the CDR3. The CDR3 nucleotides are TGTGCCTGGAAGGACAGAGGGAACACTGAAGCTTTCTTT. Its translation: CAWKDRGNTEAFF.

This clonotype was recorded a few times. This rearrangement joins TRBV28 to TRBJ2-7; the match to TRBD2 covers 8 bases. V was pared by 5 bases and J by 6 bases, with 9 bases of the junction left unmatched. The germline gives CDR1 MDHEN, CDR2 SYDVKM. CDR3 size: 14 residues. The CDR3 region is CASSSRLAPSEQYF. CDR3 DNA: TGTGCCAGCAGTAGTCGACTAGCGCCGAGCGAGCAGTACTTC.

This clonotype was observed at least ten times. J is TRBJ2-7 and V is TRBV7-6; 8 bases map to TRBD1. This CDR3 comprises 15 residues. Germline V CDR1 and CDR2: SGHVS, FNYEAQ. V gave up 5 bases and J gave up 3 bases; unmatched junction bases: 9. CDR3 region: CASSRGQGHFYEQYF. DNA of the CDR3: TGTGCCAGCAGCCGAGGACAGGGACACTTCTACGAGCAGTACTTC.

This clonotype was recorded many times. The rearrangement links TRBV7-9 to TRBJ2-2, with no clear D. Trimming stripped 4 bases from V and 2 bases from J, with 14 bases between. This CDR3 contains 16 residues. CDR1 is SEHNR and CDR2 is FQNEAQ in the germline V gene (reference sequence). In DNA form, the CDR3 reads TGTGCCAGCAGCTCCAACAGAAATTCTAACACCGGGGAGCTGTTTTTT. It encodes CASSSNRNSNTGELFF.

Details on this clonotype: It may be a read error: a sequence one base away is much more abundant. CDR3: CASSQKSNSPLHF. In nucleotides, the CDR3 is TGTGCCAGCAGCCAGAAAAGTAATTCACCCCTCCACTTT. The V and J genes are TRBV25-1 and TRBJ1-6; D is uncertain. This CDR3 comprises 13 residues. Germline V gene lookup returns CDR1 MGHDK and CDR2 SYGVNS. V was shortened by 6 bases and J by 6 bases, with 9 bases between the two germline ends.

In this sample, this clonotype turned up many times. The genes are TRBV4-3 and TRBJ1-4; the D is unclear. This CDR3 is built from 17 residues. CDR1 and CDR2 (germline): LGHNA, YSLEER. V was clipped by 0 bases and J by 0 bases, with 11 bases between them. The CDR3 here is CASSQEPPFSTNEKLFF. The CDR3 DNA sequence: TGCGCCAGCAGCCAAGAACCGCCCTTTTCAACTAATGAAAAACTGTTTTTT.

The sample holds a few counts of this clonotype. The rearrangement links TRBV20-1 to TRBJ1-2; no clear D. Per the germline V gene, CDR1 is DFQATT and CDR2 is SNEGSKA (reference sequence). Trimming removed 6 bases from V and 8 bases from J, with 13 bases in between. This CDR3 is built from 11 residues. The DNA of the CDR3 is TGCAGTGCCCGAGCTGGGAGCGGCTACACCTTC. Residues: CSARAGSGYTF.

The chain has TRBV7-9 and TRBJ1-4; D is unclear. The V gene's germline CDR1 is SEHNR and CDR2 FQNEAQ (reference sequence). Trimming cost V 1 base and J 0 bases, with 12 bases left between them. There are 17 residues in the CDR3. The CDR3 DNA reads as TGTGCCAGCAGCTTAGTCGGGCTTGGTGCAACTAATGAAAAACTGTTTTTT. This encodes CASSLVGLGATNEKLFF.

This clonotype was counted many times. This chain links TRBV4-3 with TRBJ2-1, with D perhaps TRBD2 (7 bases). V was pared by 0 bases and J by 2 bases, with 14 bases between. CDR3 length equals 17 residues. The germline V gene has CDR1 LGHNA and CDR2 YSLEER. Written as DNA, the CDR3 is TGCGCCAGCAGCCAAGATTATAACGGGGGGCCCTACAATGAGCAGTTCTTC. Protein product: CASSQDYNGGPYNEQFF.

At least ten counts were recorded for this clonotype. DNA of the CDR3: TGTGCCAGCAGCTCGGACAGTGAAGTTAATGAAAAACTGTTTTTT. As protein: CASSSDSEVNEKLFF. The chain carries TRBV6-5 and TRBJ1-4, with D maybe TRBD1 (6 bases). V was pared by 6 bases and J by 4 bases, with 15 bases between. This CDR3 comprises 15 residues. Germline loops: CDR1 MNHEY, CDR2 SVGAGI.

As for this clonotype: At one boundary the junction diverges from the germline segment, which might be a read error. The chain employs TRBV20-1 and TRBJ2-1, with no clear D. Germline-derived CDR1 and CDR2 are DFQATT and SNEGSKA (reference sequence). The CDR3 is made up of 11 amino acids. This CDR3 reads CGARKVNEQFF. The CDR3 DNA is TGCGGTGCTAGAAAAGTGAATGAGCAGTTCTTC.

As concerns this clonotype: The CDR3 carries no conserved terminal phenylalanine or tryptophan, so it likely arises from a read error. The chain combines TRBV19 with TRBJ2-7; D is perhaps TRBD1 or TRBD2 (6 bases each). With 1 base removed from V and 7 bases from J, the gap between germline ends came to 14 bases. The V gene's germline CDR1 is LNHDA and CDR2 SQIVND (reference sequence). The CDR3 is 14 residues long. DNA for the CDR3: TGTGCCAGTAGTATAGTTCCGGGGGCGCAGGAGCAGTACTCC. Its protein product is CASSIVPGAQEQYS.